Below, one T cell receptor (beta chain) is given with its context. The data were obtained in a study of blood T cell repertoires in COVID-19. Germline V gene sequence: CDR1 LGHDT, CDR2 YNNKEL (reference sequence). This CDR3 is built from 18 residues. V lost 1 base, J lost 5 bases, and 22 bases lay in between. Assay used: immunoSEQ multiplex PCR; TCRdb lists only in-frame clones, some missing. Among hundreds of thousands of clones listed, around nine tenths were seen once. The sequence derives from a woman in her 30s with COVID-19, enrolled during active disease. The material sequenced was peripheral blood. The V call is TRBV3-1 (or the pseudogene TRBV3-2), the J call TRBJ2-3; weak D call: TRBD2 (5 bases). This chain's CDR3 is CASSQGPRTPISLDTQYF. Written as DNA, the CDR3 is TGTGCCAGCAGCCAAGGACCGCGGACTCCTATATCATTAGATACGCAGTATTTT.